The 6 T cell receptor beta chains reported below all come from one sample, sequenced in a study of T cells expressing NK-cell markers (dated by TCRdb to about 2020). Libraries were built with 5' RACE. The instrument given in TCRdb is Illumina HiSeq 2000. After the reads were reprocessed by TCRdb, one entry was made per CDR3 protein sequence, with no DNA. The table for this sample lists roughly 350,000 distinct CDR3 sequences. The ten largest clones represent roughly 5.2% of the sample. The sequenced material came from blood T cells: a sorted CD56 or NKG2C T cell subset, CD4+ or CD8+ T cells, or bulk PBMC T cells (not recorded which). The source is a man aged 18 to 69 in good health.

J is TRBJ1-1 and V is TRBV7-3; lacking DNA, the TRBD1 call made by TCRdb goes unchecked. The CDR3 is made up of 13 amino acids. Germline CDR1 reads SGHTA; CDR2 reads FQGTGA. Here the CDR3 reads CASSWDRASEAFF.

The chain employs TRBV7-2 and TRBJ2-3; lacking DNA, the TRBD1 call made by TCRdb goes unchecked. Germline V gene lookup returns CDR1 SGHTA and CDR2 FQGNSA. This CDR3 contains 17 residues. The CDR3 protein is CASSLAFSGGVQNTQYF.

This chain joins TRBV2 and TRBJ1-1. The length of the CDR3 is 14 residues. Germline-derived CDR1 and CDR2 are SNHLY and FYNNEI. The CDR3 sequence is CASSGTRWYTEAFF.

The V and J genes are TRBV20-1 and TRBJ2-7; as DNA is missing, the TRBD2 call by TCRdb cannot be tested. This CDR3 comprises 13 residues. Germline V gene lookup returns CDR1 DFQATT and CDR2 SNEGSKA (reference sequence). Here the CDR3 reads CSARDQAAGHQYF.

CDR3 region: CASSLESGAGVNTQYF. This chain connects TRBV7-2 to TRBJ2-3; TCRdb lists TRBD1, though no DNA is available to test this call. The V gene's germline CDR1 is SGHTA and CDR2 FQGNSA. This CDR3 has 16 amino acids.

Here the CDR3 reads CASSLSPLGTGVQNIQYF. The V call is TRBV7-6, the J call TRBJ2-4; TCRdb outputs TRBD1, but without DNA this stays unchecked. Per the germline V gene, CDR1 is SGHVS and CDR2 is FNYEAQ. The CDR3 has 18 residues. Full variable domain (rest looked up from reference TRBV7-6 and TRBJ2-4): GAGVSQSPRYKVTKRGQDVALRCDPISGHVSLYWYRQALGQGPEFLTYFNYEAQQDKSGLPNDRFSAERPEGSISTLTIQRTEQRDSAMYRCASSLSPLGTGVQNIQYFGAGTRLSVL.